Sequencing of this T cell receptor beta chain was carried out in a study of identical twins. Each CDR3 protein gets one entry after TCRdb re-called the 5' RACE reads with MiXCR. The sample lists about 900,000 distinct CDR3 sequences, 12% occurring once. This clonotype was counted a few times. The data also belong to a second study, concerning yellow fever vaccine responses in identical twins.

This clonotype was obtained from a woman aged 18 to 35 in good health. Sequenced: PBMCs.

CDR3 nucleotide sequence: TGTGCCAGCAGCCAAATGGCGGGGGGTTCCTACGAGCAGTACGTC. Protein: CASSQMAGGSYEQYV. The rearrangement joins TRBV11-2 to TRBJ2-7, with TRBD2 matching over 8 bases. This CDR3 is 15 amino acids long. V lost 5 bases, J lost 1 base, and 7 bases stayed unmatched. Germline CDR1 is SGHAT and CDR2 is FQNNGV.